The 10 T cell receptor beta chains reported below all come from one sample, sequenced in a study of cytomegalovirus exposure and HLA in healthy donors. PCR involved 60 Vbeta and 13 Jbeta primers. Sequenced by immunoSEQ multiplex PCR; TCRdb stores in-frame clones only, minus some. The sample includes 90,000 to 120,000 clones, 65% to 80% seen only once; the top ten take 3.1%. Sequences were obtained from PBMCs. These receptors all come from a woman in her thirties or forties in good health and CMV-seronegative.

CDR3 in amino acids: CASSKSRGDYEQYF. The CDR3 DNA reads as TGTGCCAGCAGCAAATCACGGGGGGACTACGAGCAGTACTTC. The V gene is TRBV28, the J gene TRBJ2-7, with 7 bases lining up with TRBD2. Germline V CDR1 and CDR2: MDHEN, SYDVKM. Losses at the gene ends were 6 bases for V and 3 bases for J; bases not matched to a gene: 8. The CDR3 runs 14 residues.

Regarding this clone: Other DNA sequences in this sample translate to the same CDR3. The chain combines TRBV5-1 with TRBJ2-3; 10 positions match TRBD1. V shed 2 bases, J shed 1 base, and the junction held 1 base outside the gene matches. The CDR3 runs to 15 residues. CDR1 is SGHRS and CDR2 is YFSETQ in the germline V gene. The CDR3 region is CASSFGTGGTDTQYF. Here the CDR3 DNA reads TGCGCCAGCAGCTTCGGGACAGGGGGCACAGATACGCAGTATTTT.

The chain employs TRBV6-1 and TRBJ2-7; D perhaps matches TRBD2 (5 bases). The germline V gene has CDR1 MNHNS and CDR2 SASEGT. Trimming stripped 6 bases from V and 1 base from J, with 16 bases between. CDR3 length: 15 amino acids. In DNA form, the CDR3 reads TGTGCCAGCAGGGACTCTATGTTCTGGTCCTACGAGCAGTACTTC. Translation gives CASRDSMFWSYEQYF.

In its sample, this clone was seen once. The rearrangement links TRBV4-2 to TRBJ2-4; D is perhaps TRBD2 (7 bases). Germline V gene lookup returns CDR1 LGHNA and CDR2 YNFKEQ. The CDR3 has 16 residues. Trimming took off 1 base at V and 1 base at J, with 11 bases between the two ends. DNA for the CDR3: TGTGCCAGCAGCCAAGTAGGGGGGGCGGCCAAAAACATTCAGTACTTC. Protein: CASSQVGGAAKNIQYF.

The chain joins TRBV6-5 to TRBJ2-7; TRBD1 agrees at 7 bases. The CDR3 loop spans 14 amino acids. With V trimmed by 1 base and J by 2 bases, 2 bases remained unmatched. CDR1 MNHEY and CDR2 SVGAGI come from the germline V gene. CDR3 sequence (DNA): TGTGCCAGCAGTTACTACAGGGGTCCCTACGAGCAGTACTTC. Its protein product is CASSYYRGPYEQYF.

CDR3 bases: TGTGCCAGCCGGACAGGACAGGGCTACTACGAGCAGTACTTC. Translating it yields CASRTGQGYYEQYF. The chain joins TRBV18 to TRBJ2-7, with 8 positions matching TRBD1. The CDR3 has 14 residues. The V gene end was trimmed by 8 bases and the J gene end by 3 bases; junction bases not matched to a gene: 9. Germline CDR1 KGHSH, CDR2 LQKENI. Combining the CDR3 with reference TRBV18 and TRBJ2-7 gives the whole variable domain NAGVMQNPRHLVRRRGQEARLRCSPMKGHSHVYWYRQLPEEGLKFMVYLQKENIIDESGMPKERFSAEFPKEGPSILRIQQVVRGDSAAYFCASRTGQGYYEQYFGPGTRLTVT.

The CDR3: CSVDRGLGQFF. In nucleotides, the CDR3 is TGCAGCGTCGACAGGGGGCTCGGGCAGTTCTTC. The genes are TRBV29-1 and TRBJ2-1; 10 bases agree with TRBD1. The germline CDR1 and CDR2 sequences are SQVTM and ANQGSEA. With V trimmed by 6 bases and J by 12 bases, 5 bases remained unmatched. The CDR3 covers 11 residues.

V usage is TRBV11-2 and J usage is TRBJ1-4, with TRBD1 matching over 9 bases. CDR1 is SGHAT, CDR2 FQNNGV, per germline. The trim removed 5 bases at V and 10 bases at J, leaving 14 bases unmatched. The CDR3 is 16 residues long. The CDR3, as DNA: TGTGCCAGCAGCATTAGTCAGGGACAGGGAGGTGGAAAACTGTTTTTT. This codes for CASSISQGQGGGKLFF.

The rearrangement joins TRBV6-1 to TRBJ1-2; 7 bases are a match to TRBD1. J was trimmed by 8 bases and V by 5 bases; bases with no gene match: 5. Germline lookup yields CDR1 MNHNS and CDR2 SASEGT. The length of the CDR3 is 12 residues. The CDR3 coding sequence is TGTGCCAGCAGTAACTACAGGGGCGGCTACACCTTC. Translation gives CASSNYRGGYTF.

This chain links TRBV19 with TRBJ1-2, with 9 positions matching TRBD1. V gave up 0 bases and J gave up 4 bases; unmatched junction bases: 9. This CDR3 contains 17 residues. Germline V CDR1 and CDR2: LNHDA, SQIVND (reference sequence). The CDR3 DNA reads TGTGCCAGTAGTATAGATCTTCCCGGGACAGGGACCTATGGCTACACCTTC. This encodes CASSIDLPGTGTYGYTF.